This TCR beta chain was documented in a study of CD8+ T cells in alopecia areata. Study-wide context: Treatment comprised oral tofacitinib, 5 to 10 mg twice daily, in treated patients. General study points: Scalp clonality dropped significantly under tofacitinib, as did expanded CD8+ top-100 clones.

After isolation, RNA underwent reverse transcription to generate cDNA as the sequencing template. The table came from immunoSEQ multiplex PCR; TCRdb's copy has only in-frame clones and leaves some out. The table includes under 150,000 clones, 80% to 90% detected once. The treatment was: oral pan-JAK inhibitor, 5-10 mg twice daily. Using a FACSAria, the CD4+ and CD8+ T cells were sorted from the PBMCs. The length of the CDR3 is 15 residues. Germline V CDR1 and CDR2: SGHVS, FQNEAQ. Trimming took 1 base from V and 2 from J, leaving 12 bases between them. In regard to this clone: Its antigen remains unknown.

This chain joins TRBV7-8 and TRBJ2-7; the D gene is possibly TRBD2 (6 bases). Material: CD8+ T cells sorted from blood, obtained at week 4, from a patient treated with tofacitinib. The sequence derives from a human donor with alopecia areata. CDR3 sequence: CASSLVPGETYEQYF. DNA for the CDR3: TGTGCCAGCAGCTTAGTGCCGGGGGAAACCTACGAGCAGTACTTC.